The 21 T cell receptor beta chains below were found in one sample sequenced in a study of cytomegalovirus exposure and HLA in healthy donors. The PCR made use of 60 Vbeta and 13 Jbeta primers. Sequencing was performed with immunoSEQ multiplex PCR; in TCRdb, only in-frame clones are kept and a portion is missing. The sample holds about 140,000 clones, more than 60% seen once. Sequencing used PBMCs. Receptors were obtained from a man younger than 40 in good health and CMV-seropositive.

The chain has TRBV13 and TRBJ2-2; 12 bases agree with TRBD1. The length of the CDR3 is 24 residues. The J segment lost 6 bases and the V segment lost 4 bases, leaving 30 bases of the junction unmatched. Germline V gene lookup returns CDR1 PRHDT and CDR2 FYEKMQ (reference sequence). CDR3 nucleotides: TGTGCCAGCAGCTCCGACCGTCTCCCGGGACAGGGGGCCTGGATTGCGGGAGGGCCCGGGGAGCTGTTTTTT. This translates into CASSSDRLPGQGAWIAGGPGELFF.

The chain combines TRBV18 with TRBJ2-5, with 8 bases fitting TRBD2. The germline gives CDR1 KGHSH, CDR2 LQKENI. V shed 8 bases, J shed 1 base, and the junction held 6 bases outside the gene matches. CDR3 size: 14 residues. The CDR3 DNA reads TGTGCCAGCCAGAGCGGGGGCTCCCAAGAGACCCAGTACTTC. Its translation: CASQSGGSQETQYF.

The rearrangement links TRBV6-1 to TRBJ2-3; 9 nucleotides match TRBD2. Germline V gives CDR1 MNHNS, CDR2 SASEGT. The junction had 4 bases not matched to a gene; V was cut back by 5 bases and J by 1 base. The CDR3 totals 15 residues. CDR3 residues: CASSFQREGTDTQYF. The CDR3 bases are TGTGCCAGCAGTTTTCAGCGGGAGGGCACAGATACGCAGTATTTT.

This clone was seen at least ten times. This chain connects TRBV7-9 to TRBJ2-7; TRBD2 matches 7 bases. In germline, CDR1 is SEHNR, CDR2 FQNEAQ (reference sequence). The CDR3 contains 16 residues. V trimming: 1 base; J trimming: 0 bases; junction bases outside the gene matches: 6. The CDR3 DNA follows: TGTGCCAGCAGCTTAGAGCGGGGCGGGAACTCCTACGAGCAGTACTTC. It is translated as CASSLERGGNSYEQYF.

The V call is TRBV7-2, the J call TRBJ1-2, with D possibly TRBD1 on 5 matching bases. Germline CDR1 SGHTA, CDR2 FQGNSA. There are 14 residues in the CDR3. The V and J ends lost 8 bases and 6 bases respectively, with 19 bases between them. This CDR3 reads CASSSPTGENGYTF. The CDR3 region has the DNA TGTGCCAGCTCTTCACCCACAGGAGAGAATGGCTACACCTTC.

CDR3 nucleotide sequence: TGTGCCAGCCGGACAGGGAAAAAGACCCAGTACTTC. It yields the protein CASRTGKKTQYF. The gene calls are TRBV6-5 and TRBJ2-5, with 8 bases that match TRBD1. The CDR3 sequence is 12 residues long. With 8 bases clipped from V and 6 bases from J, the junction kept 5 bases outside the gene matches. Looked up from germline, CDR1 is MNHEY and CDR2 is SVGAGI.

This chain links TRBV7-9 with TRBJ2-1; D might be TRBD2 (6 bases). The CDR3 loop spans 14 amino acids. The germline gives CDR1 SEHNR, CDR2 FQNEAQ (reference sequence). V was trimmed by 2 bases and J by 8 bases, leaving 13 bases between them. CDR3 nucleotide sequence: TGTGCCAGCAGCTTATCGACTAGTTTGGATGAGCAGTTCTTC. Its protein product is CASSLSTSLDEQFF.

The DNA of the CDR3 is TGCGCCAGCAGTGAGCTGGGACAGGGGGGACCCGGGGAGCTGTTTTTT. Residues: CASSELGQGGPGELFF. The gene calls are TRBV10-2 and TRBJ2-2; 11 bases fit TRBD1. With V trimmed by 2 bases and J by 6 bases, 5 bases remained unmatched. The CDR3 is 16 residues long. The germline V gene has CDR1 WSHSY and CDR2 SAAADI.

CDR3 residues: CSVSGLAGESYNEQFF. The CDR3 DNA follows: TGCAGCGTTTCGGGACTAGCGGGAGAGTCCTACAATGAGCAGTTCTTC. The V and J genes are TRBV29-1 and TRBJ2-1, with TRBD2 matching 14 bases. This CDR3 is built from 16 residues. Germline lookup yields CDR1 SQVTM and CDR2 ANQGSEA. With V trimmed by 5 bases and J by 1 base, 4 bases remained unmatched.

The genes are TRBV21-1 and TRBJ1-5. TRBV21-1 has pseudogene status. The CDR3 has 17 amino acids. The chain's CDR3 is CASGGGTNPGTNQPQHF. The CDR3 DNA sequence: TGTGCCAGCGGCGGGGGGACGAATCCCGGAACCAATCAGCCCCAGCATTTT.

This clone was seen more than once but under ten times. The chain has TRBV14 and TRBJ2-7, with a tentative D call TRBD1 (6 bases). V shed 4 bases and J shed 2 bases, with 15 bases lying between them. Germline values: CDR1 SGHDN, CDR2 FVKESK. The CDR3 length is 15 residues. CDR3 sequence (DNA): TGTGCCAGCAGCCGCCTTACAGGGCCCACCTACGAGCAGTACTTC. This translates into CASSRLTGPTYEQYF. Variable domain in full (rest from reference TRBV14 and TRBJ2-7): EAGVTQFPSHSVIEKGQTVTLRCDPISGHDNLYWYRRVMGKEIKFLLHFVKESKQDESGMPNNRFLAERTGGTYSTLKVQPAELEDSGVYFCASSRLTGPTYEQYFGPGTRLTVT.

For this clone: Other DNA sequences in this sample translate to the same CDR3. The chain joins TRBV10-1 to TRBJ2-3; TRBD2 aligns across 8 bases. The CDR3 has 16 residues. The junction had 8 bases not matched to a gene; V was cut back by 3 bases and J by 3 bases. Germline loops: CDR1 WNHNN, CDR2 SYGVQD (reference sequence). CDR3 sequence reads: CASSDTSGDNTDTQYF. The CDR3 region has the DNA TGCGCCAGCAGTGATACTAGCGGAGACAATACAGATACGCAGTATTTT.

The V gene is TRBV2, the J gene TRBJ2-7; 10 bases are shared with TRBD2. From germline, CDR1 is SNHLY and CDR2 FYNNEI. The CDR3 has 14 amino acids. The V segment lost 8 bases and the J segment 6 bases; nucleotides outside the gene matches: 10. The CDR3 DNA reads as TGTGCCAGCGCGACCGCTAGCGGGAGTTTCGAGCAGTACTTC. Translated: CASATASGSFEQYF.

CDR3 sequence (DNA): TGTGCCAGCAGGCAACTAGGAAATGAGCAGTTCTTC. Translating it yields CASRQLGNEQFF. This sequence joins TRBV14 and TRBJ2-1; maybe TRBD2 (5 bases). This CDR3 has 12 amino acids. The germline V and J ends were trimmed by 6 bases and 7 bases, with 10 bases remaining between them. Germline V gene data show CDR1 as SGHDN and CDR2 as FVKESK.

Points on this clone: This CDR3 is also generated by other DNA sequences in the sample. This chain uses TRBV30 with TRBJ2-1, with TRBD2 identical over 8 bases. The ends lost 0 bases at V and 8 bases at J; junction bases unmatched: 12. The V gene's germline CDR1 is GTSNPN and CDR2 SVGIG (reference sequence). The CDR3 sequence is 16 residues long. This chain's CDR3 is CAWSVGLAGGGDEQFF. The CDR3 DNA reads TGTGCCTGGAGTGTGGGGCTGGCGGGAGGAGGAGATGAGCAGTTCTTC.

The chain employs TRBV6-6 and TRBJ2-2, with D perhaps TRBD1 (6 bases). The CDR3 totals 16 residues. Germline CDR1 MNHNY, CDR2 SVGAGI (reference sequence). In DNA form, the CDR3 reads TGTGTCACTCCGACTCGACAGGAATTGAACACCGGGGAGCTGTTTTTT. Translating it yields CVTPTRQELNTGELFF.

This chain uses TRBV20-1 with TRBJ2-3; possible D gene TRBD2, 6 bases. Between the trimmed V and J ends, which lost 7 bases and 4 bases, there was a span of 9 bases. The germline CDR1 and CDR2 sequences are DFQATT and SNEGSKA (reference sequence). The CDR3 contains 11 residues. CDR3: CSVGGADTQYF. CDR3 bases: TGCAGTGTAGGCGGGGCAGATACGCAGTATTTT.

The genes are TRBV6-1 and TRBJ1-2; weak D call: TRBD1 (5 bases). CDR3 length equals 19 residues. Germline V gene sequence: CDR1 MNHNS, CDR2 SASEGT. V was pared by 0 bases and J by 4 bases, with 24 bases between. The CDR3 loop reads CASSEARGSIDDPLYGYTF. Written as DNA, the CDR3 is TGTGCCAGCAGTGAAGCGCGGGGGAGCATCGATGATCCACTCTATGGCTACACCTTC.

This chain uses TRBV5-1 with TRBJ1-1, with 7 bases identical to TRBD1. CDR1 SGHRS and CDR2 YFSETQ come from the germline V gene. The CDR3 has 17 amino acids. V lost 0 bases, J lost 3 bases, and 11 bases stayed unmatched. The DNA of the CDR3 is TGCGCCAGCAGCTTGGCCGGGACAGAGGAGTTGTACACTGAAGCTTTCTTT. Amino acids: CASSLAGTEELYTEAFF.

This chain joins TRBV9 and TRBJ2-7, with 7 bases aligning to TRBD1. Germline trimming cut 4 bases from V and 6 bases from J; bases unmatched to any gene: 10. CDR3 size: 14 residues. CDR1 and CDR2 from the germline V gene are SGDLS and YYNGEE. The CDR3 nucleotides are TGTGCCAGCAGCCCAGCAGGGGGATCCATCGAGCAGTACTTC. Translated: CASSPAGGSIEQYF.

CDR3 DNA: TGTGCCTGGAGTCACCCGACTGTTACAGATACGCAGTATTTT. The encoded protein is CAWSHPTVTDTQYF. The chain carries TRBV30 and TRBJ2-3; no firm D call. CDR1 and CDR2 (germline): GTSNPN, SVGIG (reference sequence). The CDR3 loop spans 14 amino acids. V was shortened by 2 bases and J by 3 bases, with 12 bases between the two germline ends.